The 18 T cell receptor beta chains below come from one sample, sequenced in a study of T cells in women clearing cervical HPV infection. TCRdb's copy holds only in-frame clones and misses some; the assay was immunoSEQ multiplex PCR. The sample includes 35,000 to 45,000 clones. Sequencing was carried out using blood buffy coat. The receptors were sampled from a woman aged 18 to 69 with a cervical HPV16 infection that either progressed to CIN3+ or cleared (not recorded which).

About this clone itself: Coverage ceases 3 residues before the CDR3 finishes, and the germline J gene fills in the end. The chain links TRBV30 to TRBJ2-3; possibly TRBD1 or TRBD2 for D (5 bases each). From germline, CDR1 is GTSNPN and CDR2 SVGIG (reference sequence). CDR3 length: 11 amino acids. The CDR3 sequence is CAWRFEGTQYF. Partial CDR3 DNA: TGTGCCTGGAGATTCGAGGGGACG.

Concerning this clone: Read coverage stops 3 residues before the CDR3 terminus; the germline J gene supplies the remainder. The genes are TRBV6-1 and TRBJ2-1; possibly TRBD2 for D (5 bases). V lost 2 bases and J 0 bases, leaving 8 bases between the germline ends. CDR1 is MNHNS, CDR2 SASEGT, per germline. The CDR3 sequence is 15 residues long. The CDR3 is CASSESGSSYNEQFF. The covered CDR3 bases are TGTGCCAGCAGTGAAAGCGGAAGCTCCTACAATGAG.

A note on this clone: The read is 3 residues too short to cover the CDR3 end, so that end is filled in from the germline J gene. The rearrangement uses TRBV10-3 and TRBJ2-7; 7 bases align to TRBD1. Per germline, CDR1 ENHRY and CDR2 SYGVKD. CDR3 length: 14 amino acids. V lost 4 bases to trimming and J lost 2 bases; unmatched junction nucleotides: 5. Incomplete CDR3 DNA: TGTGCCATCAGTGCAGGAGACAGGGCCTACGAG. Amino acids: CAISAGDRAYE. The CDR3 reads in full as CAISAGDRAYEQYF.

CDR3 in amino acids: CASRTRQGGFSNTEAFF. The sequenced CDR3 bases are TGTGCCAGTAGGACCCGGCAGGGTGGGTTCTCGAACACTGAA. The chain employs TRBV19 and TRBJ1-1; D is perhaps TRBD1 (5 bases). The missing CDR3 end, 3 residues past where the read stops, is filled in from the germline J gene. The CDR3 spans 17 residues. Trimming took off 6 bases at V and 1 base at J, with 21 bases between the two ends. Germline V lookup: CDR1 LNHDA, CDR2 SQIVND (reference sequence).

Concerning this clone itself: The read ends 3 residues before the CDR3 terminus; that terminus is restored from the germline J gene. The rearrangement links TRBV5-1 to TRBJ1-1; D ambiguous. This CDR3 has 11 residues. Per germline, CDR1 SGHRS and CDR2 YFSETQ. Trimming stripped 3 bases from V and 6 bases from J, with 6 bases between. The sequenced part of the CDR3 DNA is TGCGCCAGCAGCTCGGTATCTGAA. Translation gives CASSSVSE. The whole CDR3 protein is CASSSVSEAFF.

With regard to this clone: The read comes to an end 3 residues before the CDR3 does, leaving the germline J gene to fill in the end. The rearrangement joins TRBV29-1 to TRBJ2-3; D perhaps matches TRBD1 (5 bases). The germline V gene has CDR1 SQVTM and CDR2 ANQGSEA. V was trimmed by 0 bases and J by 4 bases, leaving 11 bases between them. This CDR3 spans 14 amino acids. CDR3 region: CSVEDSPGSDTQYF. The part of the CDR3 DNA that was read is TGCAGCGTTGAAGATAGCCCAGGGTCAGATACG.

Of note for this clone: Read coverage stops 3 residues before the CDR3 terminus; the germline J gene supplies the remainder. V gene TRBV28 combines with J gene TRBJ2-3; D not resolved. Germline CDR1 reads MDHEN; CDR2 reads SYDVKM. Trimming stripped 6 bases from V and 1 base from J, with 17 bases between. The length of the CDR3 is 16 residues. Partial CDR3 DNA: TGTGCCAGCAGCCACCTAGGTGTGGGTGGCACAGATACG. Translation gives CASSHLGVGGTDT. In full, the CDR3 is CASSHLGVGGTDTQYF. The whole variable domain, filled in from reference TRBV28 and TRBJ2-3, reads DVKVTQSSRYLVKRTGEKVFLECVQDMDHENMFWYRQDPGLGLRLIYFSYDVKMKEKGDIPEGYSVSREKKERFSLILESASTNQTSMYLCASSHLGVGGTDTQYFGPGTRLTVL.

A remark on this clone: The read ends 3 residues before the CDR3 terminus; that terminus is restored from the germline J gene. The rearrangement joins TRBV7-9 to TRBJ1-2; the match to TRBD1 covers 9 bases. The CDR3 covers 14 residues. Germline V gene sequence: CDR1 SEHNR, CDR2 FQNEAQ (reference sequence). This chain's CDR3 is CASSKGQGPYDYTF. The part of the CDR3 DNA that was read is TGTGCCAGCAGCAAGGGACAGGGTCCCTACGAC.

As for this clone: The read ends 3 residues before the CDR3 terminus; that terminus is restored from the germline J gene. This chain joins TRBV30 and TRBJ1-2, with a tentative D call TRBD1 (5 bases). The CDR3 has 16 residues. Germline lookup yields CDR1 GTSNPN and CDR2 SVGIG (reference sequence). With 1 base removed from V and 4 bases from J, the gap between germline ends came to 19 bases. The covered CDR3 bases are TGTGCCTGGAGTGGAGGGTTCCTACAGGAGGGCTATGGC. Protein product: CAWSGGFLQEGYG. The CDR3 in its entirety is CAWSGGFLQEGYGYTF.

With respect to this clone: The read terminates 3 residues before the CDR3 end, so the remaining end is supplied by the germline J gene. The chain joins TRBV20-1 to TRBJ2-3; weak D call: TRBD1 (6 bases). Germline V gene lookup returns CDR1 DFQATT and CDR2 SNEGSKA (reference sequence). CDR3 length: 13 amino acids. Trimming took 4 bases from V and 2 from J, leaving 10 bases between them. The DNA read from the CDR3 is TGCAGTGCTAAGCACAGGGACACAGATACG. It translates to CSAKHRDTDT. The full CDR3 protein reads CSAKHRDTDTQYF.

Remarks on this clone: The missing CDR3 end, 3 residues past where the read stops, is filled in from the germline J gene. J is TRBJ1-1 and V is TRBV7-6; 7 bases align to TRBD1. Per the germline V gene, CDR1 is SGHVS and CDR2 is FNYEAQ. CDR3 length equals 13 residues. After removal of 5 bases from V and 6 bases from J, the junction contained 6 bases not matched to a gene. This CDR3 is CASSPWDSPEAFF. The CDR3 bases that were read are TGTGCCAGCAGCCCATGGGACAGCCCTGAA.

In regard to this clone: The read gets to within 3 residues of the CDR3 end, and the germline J gene fills in the rest. J is TRBJ1-1 and V is TRBV7-3; TRBD1 might be the D (6 bases). Germline values: CDR1 SGHTA, CDR2 FQGTGA. The length of the CDR3 is 12 residues. CDR3 DNA (partial): TGTGCCAGCAGCATGGCGGGAGGGGGA. Translation: CASSMAGGG. The complete CDR3 protein is CASSMAGGGAFF. The full variable domain, with the rest looked up from reference TRBV7-3 and TRBJ1-1, is GAGVSQTPSNKVTEKGKYVELRCDPISGHTALYWYRQSLGQGPEFLIYFQGTGAADDSGLPNDRFFAVRPEGSVSTLKIQRTERGDSAVYLCASSMAGGGAFFGQGTRLTVV.

About this clone itself: The read ends 3 residues early relative to the CDR3; the germline J gene fills the gap. The rearrangement joins TRBV7-9 to TRBJ1-1; perhaps TRBD1 as D (5 bases). CDR3 length: 11 amino acids. CDR1 and CDR2 (germline): SEHNR, FQNEAQ (reference sequence). CDR3 DNA (partial): TGTGCCAGCAGCGAGACAGATAAA. Encoded protein: CASSETDK. The entire CDR3 protein is CASSETDKAFF.

On this clone: The CDR3 end is not reached by the read, which stops 3 residues before it; the germline J gene fills it in. This chain uses TRBV20-1 with TRBJ2-5; 10 bases map to TRBD1. Trimming cost V 6 bases and J 5 bases; bases outside gene matches: 12. The CDR3 extends over 15 amino acids. Germline V CDR1 and CDR2: DFQATT, SNEGSKA (reference sequence). CDR3 protein: CSASGGTGEGETQYF. The covered CDR3 bases are TGCAGTGCCTCAGGAGGGACAGGGGAGGGGGAGACC.

Note on this clone: Read coverage stops 3 residues before the CDR3 terminus; the germline J gene supplies the remainder. The rearrangement links TRBV19 to TRBJ2-2; D not resolved. CDR1 LNHDA and CDR2 SQIVND come from the germline V gene (reference sequence). This CDR3 is 13 amino acids long. The ends were cut back, 1 base at V and 4 bases at J, with 4 bases in the middle. This CDR3 is CASSIVITGELFF. The covered CDR3 bases are TGTGCCAGTAGTATAGTTATCACCGGGGAG.

Of note for this clone: Sequencing ends 3 residues short of the CDR3 end; the germline J gene provides the rest. The rearrangement links TRBV11-2 to TRBJ1-1; D is perhaps TRBD1 (6 bases). Trimming cost V 6 bases and J 0 bases, with 14 bases left between them. CDR3 size: 15 residues. Per germline, CDR1 SGHAT and CDR2 FQNNGV. The covered CDR3 bases are TGTGCCAGCAGGACCGTGAGGGGGATGAACACTGAA. This encodes CASRTVRGMNTE. The CDR3 in its entirety is CASRTVRGMNTEAFF.

On this clone: The sequenced fragment ends 3 residues before the CDR3 boundary, so the rest is inferred from the germline J gene. The chain employs TRBV7-9 and TRBJ1-1, with 7 nucleotides matching TRBD1. Trimming cost V 5 bases and J 5 bases; bases outside gene matches: 8. Germline CDR1 SEHNR, CDR2 FQNEAQ (reference sequence). This CDR3 has 14 amino acids. This chain's CDR3 is CASSPRTGETEAFF. CDR3 DNA (partial): TGTGCCAGCAGCCCGCGGACAGGAGAGACTGAA. Full variable domain (missing parts from reference TRBV7-9 and TRBJ1-1): DTGVSQNPRHKITKRGQNVTFRCDPISEHNRLYWYRQTLGQGPEFLTYFQNEAQLEKSRLLSDRFSAERPKGSFSTLEIQRTEQGDSAMYLCASSPRTGETEAFFGQGTRLTVV.

A word on this clone: The CDR3 is cut off 3 residues early in the read; its end comes from the germline J gene. The chain has TRBV19 and TRBJ2-5; D might be TRBD2 (5 bases). Trimming took off 1 base at V and 3 bases at J, with 9 bases between the two ends. This CDR3 contains 14 residues. Germline V CDR1 and CDR2: LNHDA, SQIVND (reference sequence). The CDR3 sequence: CASSIASGKETQYF. CDR3 bases read: TGTGCCAGTAGTATAGCCAGCGGCAAAGAGACC.